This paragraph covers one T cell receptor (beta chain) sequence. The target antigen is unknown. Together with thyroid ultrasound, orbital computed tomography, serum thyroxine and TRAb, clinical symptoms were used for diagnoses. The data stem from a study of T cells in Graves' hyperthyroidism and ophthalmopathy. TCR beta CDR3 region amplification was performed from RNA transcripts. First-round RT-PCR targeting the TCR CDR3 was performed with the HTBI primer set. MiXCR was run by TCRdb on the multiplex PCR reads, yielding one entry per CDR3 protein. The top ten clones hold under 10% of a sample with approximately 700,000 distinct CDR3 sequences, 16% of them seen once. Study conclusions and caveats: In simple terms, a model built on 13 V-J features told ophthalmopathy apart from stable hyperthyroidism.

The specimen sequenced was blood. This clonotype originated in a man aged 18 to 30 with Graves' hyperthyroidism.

The CDR3 sequence is CASSLGQISTEAFF. In DNA, the CDR3 is TGTGCCAGCAGCTTAGGGCAGATAAGCACTGAAGCTTTCTTT. V is TRBV7-9 and J is TRBJ1-1; D is uncertain. CDR1 is SEHNR, CDR2 FQNEAQ, per germline (reference sequence). The germline V and J ends were trimmed by 1 base and 4 bases, with 10 bases remaining between them. This CDR3 has 14 residues.